This T cell receptor (beta chain) originates from a study of cytomegalovirus exposure and HLA in healthy donors (dated by TCRdb to about 2017). With regard to the full study: According to an earlier analysis of 587 of the donors, 200 million or so T cells yielded some 110 million unique TCR beta sequences and about 300 Gb of sequence data. Among roughly 400 genotyped donors of the cohort, an average of around 250,000 unique TCR beta nucleotide sequences was sequenced per donor, of which 15% to 20% were non-productive. An early release covering just under 650 HLA-typed donors comprised around 300 gigabases of sequencing data and roughly 85 million unique TCR sequences. Besides the first cohort of roughly 660 subjects, a separate validation cohort made up of 90 to 150 different subjects was used. Typing coverage differed by locus: A, B, C, DRB1 and DQB1 were typed in about 629-630 donors, DQA1 in about 560, DPA1 in 606, and DPB1 in just under 490. Using immunosequencing, the study profiled T cell repertoires from 500 to 800 subjects and related those repertoires to cytomegalovirus serostatus. All discovery cohort repertoires had been generated using a single sequencing platform. Both class I and class II loci were covered by HLA typing, at four-digit resolution. The later analysis used no new phenotypic data to find candidate immune exposures, relying instead on TCR beta sequences and their occurrence across donors. Donor age, sex, ethnicity and CMV serostatus were collected together with the repertoire data. In a later genetic analysis, genome-wide SNP genotypes for about three fifths of the roughly 670 donors were used, and that subset was treated as a discovery cohort. To predict cytomegalovirus infection status, the study combined high-throughput TCR immunosequencing, statistical association of individual TCRs with disease status, and machine learning. The study aimed to test whether signatures of past pathogen exposure could be identified by cataloging public T cell receptors. In an earlier analysis of 500 to 650 of the donors, high-throughput TCR beta sequencing was used to judge whether each TCR beta V gene segment behaved as functional or pseudogenic. Roughly five DR-DQ haplotypes were handled as single units for association and clustering, since linkage in the cohort was strong. Of the roughly 400 genotyped donors, over 80% were placed in the genetic ancestry cluster associated with self-reported Caucasian donors. A later analysis re-examined previously published TCR beta repertoires from just over 650 donors and added high-resolution HLA genotyping to investigate patterns of TCR occurrence. The research as a whole found: In a later analysis, HLA-associated TCR beta chains showed more clonal expansion and lower generation probabilities than non-associated chains that were equally common. A total of 164 TCR beta chains were listed by the study as associated with cytomegalovirus. For the cohort, immune exposure information was limited to CMV serostatus. A further reported finding was that TCR beta sequences accurately predicted the HLA-A and HLA-B alleles for most subjects in the first cohort. Broadly in line with IMGT annotations, most TCR beta V segments showed up in productive rearrangements about 87% or about 30% of the time in an earlier analysis of several hundred of the donors. HLA typing was unavailable for some donors at each locus, so association tests used only the typed subset. Most TCR sequences were observed very rarely across donors, whereas some public TCRs were present in many individuals. An association between a missense DCLRE1C variant and V-gene and J-gene trimming of TCR beta chains was found in a later genetic analysis and replicated in an independent cohort. In this cohort, only TCR beta chains were sequenced, and detectable features were limited by the absence of alpha or paired-chain data. The earlier analysis of 587 of the donors excluded some 16 rarely observed V segments, including chromosome 9 orphons, because counts were too low. Sequencing depth was assumed to be roughly uniform across donors in the presence/absence analyses, though that assumption may not hold. The authors suggested that the approach could potentially be generalized to other disease states and immunological phenotypes. Three of the identified cytomegalovirus-associated TCR beta chains were confirmed in vitro to be specific for cytomegalovirus antigens. Assigning TCR associations to individual alleles was difficult when HLA alleles, especially DR and DQ, strongly co-occurred. In a later analysis, around 17,000 TCR beta sequences were associated with specific HLA alleles at a false discovery rate of 0.05. Some IMGT-functional V segments, including TRBV6-2 and TRBV6-3, could not be told apart with the 87-base-pair reads, so those segments were excluded. Correlated functional status among segregating V segments might be attributable to linkage disequilibrium, but an unknown experimental factor could not be ruled out. In a later analysis, several top co-occurrence clusters were reported to appear linked to parvovirus B19, influenza, CMV and Epstein-Barr virus. In a later analysis, the rate of TCR association differed among HLA loci, with DRB1 alleles having the most associated TCRs and HLA-C alleles having the fewest. According to a later genetic analysis, donors in an Asian-associated ancestry cluster had fewer N-insertions in productive TCRs than the roughly 660-donor mean. Cytomegalovirus status was reported to be diagnosed by the classifier with high specificity and sensitivity in both the original and validation cohorts. According to a later analysis, most CMV-associated TCR beta chains appeared to be HLA-restricted, and the HLA associations seemed to be driven largely by CMV exposure. A group of highly shared sequence variants was considered likely to be a technical artifact of the sequencing pipeline.

Comments on this clone: This receptor's antigen is unknown. Qualities for individual bases were not recorded, and no much larger clone is one base off.

Library prep was done by the immunoSEQ multiplex PCR assay. A mixture of 60 forward primers for TCR Vbeta segments and 13 reverse primers for TCR Jbeta segments was used in the multiplex PCR. Amplification of the CDR3 region of rearranged TCR beta genes was performed with a multiplex PCR assay on genomic DNA. Amplified TCR beta libraries were sequenced as 87-base-pair reads on the Illumina HiSeq System. Regarding the original processing steps: A later analysis counted some 74 million unique TCR beta chains across the 666 repertoires, and some 12 million of these chains were shared by at least two donors. Raw reads were error-corrected and collapsed into unique sequences by a nearest-neighbor algorithm in which closely related sequences were merged to remove PCR and sequencing errors. CDR3 sequences were aligned to IMGT reference sequences to assign V, D and J gene segments. For a sequence to be retained, a match of at least six nucleotides was required to both a V gene segment and a J gene segment. A rearrangement was called productive if the CDR3 had no stop codons and remained in frame with V and J, and every other rearrangement was called non-productive. Following IMGT convention, CDR3 was defined as the stretch from the second conserved V-encoded cysteine to the conserved J-encoded phenylalanine. In an earlier analysis of approximately 590 of the donors, sequences lacking an unambiguous match to a single V gene segment were excluded. In an earlier analysis of a few hundred of the donors, V segments were called functional above 56.7% productive rearrangements and were called segregating when the between-donor standard deviation exceeded 5%. A statistical classification framework was built for diagnosing cytomegalovirus status from the catalog of TCR beta chain sequences. In a later analysis, V and J genes were assigned by comparing TCR nucleotide sequences against IMGT/GENE-DB human TR gene sequences. Using the TCRdist pipeline, a later analysis assigned CDR3 sequences along with most-parsimonious VDJ recombination scenarios. In a later analysis, every TCR beta chain was defined by the combination of its CDR3 amino acid sequence and its V-gene family, and reads without a unique V-gene family were dropped. To address suspected cross-contamination and a sequencing artifact, a later analysis removed several hundred highly shared, low-generation-probability nucleotide sequences. For each public chain, a later analysis derived a clonal expansion index from normalized ranks of inferred template counts within each repertoire. A later analysis computed generation probabilities with a VDJ recombination model fitted to out-of-frame rearrangements, and checked the results against IGoR. In a later analysis, hypergeometric tests were used to score TCR-TCR, TCR-HLA and TCR-CMV co-occurrence, with a repertoire-size bias correction applied to TCR pairs. To estimate false discovery rates, a later analysis permuted the HLA or CMV assignments 20 times. A later analysis grouped co-occurring TCRs with DBSCAN, adding TCRdist sequence similarity when clustering within HLA-allele-positive subsets. Repertoires with fewer than 30,000 or more than 120,000 public chains were left out of co-occurrence clustering, as were five repertoires with anomalous nucleotide sharing. TCRdb took this table from immuneACCESS and kept in-frame rearrangements with V and J called. Such tables lack part of the clones; where checked against another copy, unresolved V genes explain under half of the gap, and the rest is unexplained. V, J and clone size are those of that table, while D and trimming were read from the DNA. A total of 150,000 to 200,000 clones appear in this sample, about 76% of them only once. Together, the top ten hold about 1.4% of the sample.

The cohort comprised approximately 700 healthy bone marrow donors. At the time of sampling, every cohort member was nominally healthy, though immune exposures that went unrecorded were likely present. The donor tested CMV seronegative and was one of the 352 seronegative cohort members. Each donor provided a peripheral blood sample, and peripheral blood mononuclear cells were used for TCR beta sequencing. The Qiagen DNeasy Blood Extraction Kit was used to extract genomic DNA from the blood cell samples. Reading the germline V gene gives CDR1 LGHNT and CDR2 FRNRAP. V is pared back by 5 bases and J by 6 bases, with 13 bases lying between the germline termini. From cysteine to phenylalanine, the CDR3 is 13 amino acids long. The only DNA kept is the CDR3, 39 bases in frame from the first base.

The clonotype was recovered from a woman in her 50s in good health and CMV-seronegative. Recombination connected TRBV12-5 to TRBJ1-2; the D gene identity is not certain. Sequenced: PBMCs. In nucleotides, the sequence is TGTGCTAGTGGTCCCGACACCACCCATGGCTACACCTTC. It is translated as CASGPDTTHGYTF. The full variable domain, completed from the reference TRBV12-5 and TRBJ1-2 proteins outside the CDR3, reads DARVTQTPRHKVTEMGQEVTMRCQPILGHNTVFWYRQTMMQGLELLAYFRNRAPLDDSGMPKDRFSAEMPDATLATLKIQPSEPRDSAVYFCASGPDTTHGYTFGSGTRLTVV.